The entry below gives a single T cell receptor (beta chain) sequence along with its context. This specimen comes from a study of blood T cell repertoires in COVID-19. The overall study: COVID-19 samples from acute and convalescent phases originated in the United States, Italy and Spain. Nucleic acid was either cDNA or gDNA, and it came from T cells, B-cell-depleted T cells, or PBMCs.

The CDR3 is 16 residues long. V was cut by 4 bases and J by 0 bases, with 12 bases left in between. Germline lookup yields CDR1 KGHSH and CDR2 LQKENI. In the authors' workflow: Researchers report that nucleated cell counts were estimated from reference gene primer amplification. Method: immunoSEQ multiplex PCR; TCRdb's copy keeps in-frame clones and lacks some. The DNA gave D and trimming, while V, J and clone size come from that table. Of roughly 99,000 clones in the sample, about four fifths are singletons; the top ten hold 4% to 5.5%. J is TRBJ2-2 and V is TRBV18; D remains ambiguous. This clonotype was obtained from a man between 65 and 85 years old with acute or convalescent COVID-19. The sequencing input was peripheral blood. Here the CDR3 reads CASSLFSETNTGELFF. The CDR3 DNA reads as TGTGCCAGCTCACTTTTTAGTGAGACGAACACCGGGGAGCTGTTTTTT. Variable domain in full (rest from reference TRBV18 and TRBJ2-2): NAGVMQNPRHLVRRRGQEARLRCSPMKGHSHVYWYRQLPEEGLKFMVYLQKENIIDESGMPKERFSAEFPKEGPSILRIQQVVRGDSAAYFCASSLFSETNTGELFFGEGSRLTVL.